The sample holds a few counts of the clone carrying this TCR beta chain. The sample belongs to a study of identical twins. The ends were cut back, 6 bases at V and 5 bases at J, with 16 bases in the middle. The length of the CDR3 is 14 residues. From germline, CDR1 is DFQATT and CDR2 SNEGSKA (reference sequence). One entry per CDR3 protein results from TCRdb running MiXCR on the 5' RACE reads. The sample lists 470,000 or so distinct CDR3 sequences; less than 25% were seen once. These sequences were also reported in another study, on T cells expressing NK-cell markers. Per that study: Several experiments confined sorting to alpha-beta TCR T cells with an anti-gamma-delta TCR antibody.

This sequence joins TRBV20-1 and TRBJ2-2, with D possibly called TRBD1 or TRBD2 (6 bases each). Sequenced sample: CD4+ T cells sorted from blood. This receptor was obtained from a woman aged 18-30 years in good health. The CDR3 spells CSARPGGTTGELFF. The DNA for the CDR3 is TGCAGTGCAAGACCGGGCGGGACAACCGGGGAGCTGTTTTTT.